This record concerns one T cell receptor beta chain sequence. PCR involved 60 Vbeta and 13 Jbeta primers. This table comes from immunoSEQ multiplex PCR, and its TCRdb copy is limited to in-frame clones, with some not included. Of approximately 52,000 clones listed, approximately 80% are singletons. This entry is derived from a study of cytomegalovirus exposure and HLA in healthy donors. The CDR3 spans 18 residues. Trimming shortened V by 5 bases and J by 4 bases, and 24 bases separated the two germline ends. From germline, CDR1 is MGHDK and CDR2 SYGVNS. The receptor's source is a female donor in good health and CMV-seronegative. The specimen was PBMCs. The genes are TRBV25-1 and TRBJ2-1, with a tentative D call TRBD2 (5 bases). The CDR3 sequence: CASSLAALNRGLYNEQFF. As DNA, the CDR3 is TGTGCCAGCAGTTTGGCGGCCCTCAACCGGGGATTATACAATGAGCAGTTCTTC.